The 16 T cell receptor beta chains reported below all come from one sample, sequenced in a study of blood T cells in healthy people across ages. Combining a sample-barcoded 5' primer with a J-beta primer mix, a second PCR ran for about 7 to 11 cycles. A single record per CDR3 protein comes from TCRdb applying MiXCR to the 5' RACE reads. Here the sample spans some 320,000 distinct CDR3 sequences, about 25% being singletons. Sequencing input: blood. The receptor source for this set is a woman in her seventies in good health.

The rearrangement joins TRBV5-1 to TRBJ2-2; weak D call: TRBD1 (6 bases). CDR3 size: 15 residues. V lost 0 bases to trimming and J lost 2 bases, with 8 bases between them. Looked up from germline, CDR1 is SGHRS and CDR2 is YFSETQ. The CDR3 DNA sequence: TGCGCCAGCAGCTTGGACAGGGTCAACACCGGGGAGCTGTTTTTT. This translates into CASSLDRVNTGELFF.

This chain links TRBV14 with TRBJ2-7; no clear D gene. V was clipped by 1 base and J by 6 bases, with 16 bases between them. Germline lookup yields CDR1 SGHDN and CDR2 FVKESK. The CDR3 runs to 15 residues. CDR3 sequence reads: CASSQGITTVREQYF. CDR3 DNA sequence: TGTGCCAGCAGCCAAGGGATCACAACAGTGCGCGAGCAGTACTTC. Full variable domain (rest looked up from reference TRBV14 and TRBJ2-7): EAGVTQFPSHSVIEKGQTVTLRCDPISGHDNLYWYRRVMGKEIKFLLHFVKESKQDESGMPNNRFLAERTGGTYSTLKVQPAELEDSGVYFCASSQGITTVREQYFGPGTRLTVT.

The rearrangement uses TRBV4-2 and TRBJ2-7; 10 bases match TRBD2. V trimming: 0 bases; J trimming: 2 bases; junction bases outside the gene matches: 10. Germline CDR1 is LGHNA and CDR2 is YNFKEQ. The CDR3 has 18 amino acids. CDR3 sequence (DNA): TGTGCCAGCAGCCAAGAACAGGAAATAAGCGGGAGGGCCTACGAGCAGTACTTC. Translated: CASSQEQEISGRAYEQYF.

This clonotype occurred a few times. The chain recombines TRBV29-1 with TRBJ2-7; 7 bases fit TRBD1. V lost 6 bases, J lost 3 bases, and 5 bases stayed unmatched. Per germline, CDR1 SQVTM and CDR2 ANQGSEA. The CDR3 runs to 12 residues. This CDR3 is CSVTTGDYEQYF. CDR3 nucleotide sequence: TGCAGCGTGACTACAGGGGACTACGAGCAGTACTTC.

This clonotype was observed a handful of times. V gene TRBV14 combines with J gene TRBJ1-1; D ambiguous. This CDR3 has 13 amino acids. Germline CDR1 and CDR2: SGHDN and FVKESK. Trimming shortened V by 0 bases and J by 11 bases, and 13 bases separated the two germline ends. The DNA of the CDR3 is TGTGCCAGCAGCCAAGATATAATAGGGCTGGCTTTCTTT. As protein: CASSQDIIGLAFF. The variable domain in full, completed from reference TRBV14 and TRBJ1-1, reads EAGVTQFPSHSVIEKGQTVTLRCDPISGHDNLYWYRRVMGKEIKFLLHFVKESKQDESGMPNNRFLAERTGGTYSTLKVQPAELEDSGVYFCASSQDIIGLAFFGQGTRLTVV.

This clonotype has just a few counts. This chain joins TRBV20-1 and TRBJ2-1; TRBD1 agrees at 10 bases. V trimming: 7 bases; J trimming: 0 bases; junction bases outside the gene matches: 3. Germline lookup yields CDR1 DFQATT and CDR2 SNEGSKA (reference sequence). The CDR3 has 14 amino acids. The CDR3 region is CSGRQGASYNEQFF. The CDR3 DNA reads TGCAGTGGCAGACAGGGGGCCTCCTACAATGAGCAGTTCTTC.

This clonotype has at least ten counts. The chain employs TRBV10-3 and TRBJ1-5; D not certain. Looked up from germline, CDR1 is ENHRY and CDR2 is SYGVKD. This CDR3 has 13 amino acids. Trimming took off 8 bases at V and 7 bases at J, with 15 bases between the two ends. Here the CDR3 DNA reads TGTGCCATCCGGGCGGGTCCGGGGCAGCCCCAGCATTTT. It yields the protein CAIRAGPGQPQHF.

The J gene is TRBJ2-5, the V gene TRBV28; 10 positions match TRBD2. TRBJ2-1 explains the end of the DNA better; the J call may be wrong. There are 18 residues in the CDR3. CDR1 is MDHEN, CDR2 SYDVKM, per germline. The CDR3, as DNA: TGTGCCAGCCTCGGGCTAGCGGGAGCGGGCCCCAAGTACAATGAGCAGTTCTTC. Its translation: CASLGLAGAGPKYNEQFF.

This clonotype was found a few times. V and J are TRBV12-3 or TRBV12-4 and TRBJ2-1; 9 nucleotides line up with TRBD2. With V trimmed by 5 bases and J by 2 bases, 13 bases remained unmatched. This CDR3 has 18 residues. The CDR3 DNA follows: TGTGCCAGCAGTGCCCCTAGGGGCGGGAGGGCCACCTACAATGAGCAGTTCTTC. Protein product: CASSAPRGGRATYNEQFF.

This clonotype occurred a few times. The chain recombines TRBV4-1 with TRBJ2-1; no clear D. The CDR3 has 16 residues. Deletions cut 4 bases from V and 2 bases from J, with 15 bases between. Germline V lookup: CDR1 MGHRA, CDR2 YSYEKL. CDR3 in amino acids: CASSPMEKPTYNEQFF. The CDR3 DNA reads TGCGCCAGCAGCCCCATGGAGAAGCCCACCTACAATGAGCAGTTCTTC.

This clonotype was seen a few times. This CDR3 reads CASSRRATTDTQYF. Written as DNA, the CDR3 is TGTGCCAGCAGCCGCAGGGCCACCACAGATACGCAGTATTTT. The chain links TRBV3-1 to TRBJ2-3; a weak D match, TRBD1 (5 bases). The CDR3 is 14 residues long. V dropped 4 bases and J dropped 2 bases, with 10 bases sitting between them. Per germline, CDR1 LGHDT and CDR2 YNNKEL (reference sequence).

The rearrangement uses TRBV28 and TRBJ2-5, with D maybe TRBD2 (5 bases). The J call may not be correct, given that the DNA end is closer to TRBJ2-7. CDR1 and CDR2 (germline): MDHEN, SYDVKM. The CDR3 covers 14 residues. CDR3: CASIQGGNSYEQYF. For the CDR3, the DNA is TGTGCCAGCATCCAAGGAGGCAACTCCTACGAGCAGTACTTC.

There are many counts of this clonotype. The rearrangement uses TRBV21-1 and TRBJ1-2; the D call of TRBD1 is as the table states it, not checked on the DNA. TRBV21-1 has pseudogene status. The CDR3 spans 15 residues. The CDR3 sequence is CASSPGGRTTYGYTF. CDR3 bases: TGTGCCAGCAGCCCCGGGGGCCGGACGACCTATGGCTACACCTTC.

Of note for this clonotype: Germline and junction disagree at one end, which may indicate a read error. The chain joins TRBV7-7 to TRBJ2-5, with D hard to call. The J call may not be correct, given that the DNA end is closer to TRBJ2-1. CDR1 and CDR2 from the germline V gene are SSHAT and FNYEAQ (reference sequence). The CDR3 has 13 residues. The CDR3 DNA is TGTGCTAGCAGCTTAACGACTGGAAATGAGCAGTTCTTC. This encodes CASSLTTGNEQFF.

This clonotype turned up a few times. The gene calls are TRBV4-1 and TRBJ2-5; D is unresolved. Trimming took off 2 bases at V and 2 bases at J, with 12 bases between the two ends. This CDR3 spans 15 amino acids. From germline, CDR1 is MGHRA and CDR2 YSYEKL. The CDR3 nucleotides read TGCGCCAGCAGCCAACTCCCGACGGATCAAGAGACCCAGTACTTC. Translating it yields CASSQLPTDQETQYF.

The chain joins TRBV6-4 to TRBJ2-1; D is undetermined. This CDR3 contains 14 residues. CDR1 is MRHNA and CDR2 is SNTAGT in the germline V gene. Trimming shortened V by 3 bases and J by 3 bases, and 9 bases separated the two germline ends. CDR3 bases: TGTGCCAGCAGTGAAGGAAGGGACTACAATGAGCAGTTCTTC. Its translation is CASSEGRDYNEQFF.